This TCR beta chain was captured in a study of technical replicates of blood from a few donors. Germline CDR1 and CDR2: SEHNR and FQNEAQ (reference sequence). The CDR3 extends over 15 amino acids. J lost 4 bases, V lost 5 bases, and 7 bases had no gene match. The table came from immunoSEQ multiplex PCR; TCRdb's copy has only in-frame clones and leaves some out. Of 60,000 to 95,000 clones listed, roughly 91% are singletons. This clonotype was obtained from a human donor in good health. Some clones in this sample may be carry-over from other donors' samples. The sample was T cells isolated from PBMCs. This rearrangement joins TRBV7-9 to TRBJ2-1; 8 bases line up with TRBD1. The DNA for the CDR3 is TGTGCCAGCAGCCAGGGACAGGTGTTTTACAATGAGCAGTTCTTC. It specifies CASSQGQVFYNEQFF.